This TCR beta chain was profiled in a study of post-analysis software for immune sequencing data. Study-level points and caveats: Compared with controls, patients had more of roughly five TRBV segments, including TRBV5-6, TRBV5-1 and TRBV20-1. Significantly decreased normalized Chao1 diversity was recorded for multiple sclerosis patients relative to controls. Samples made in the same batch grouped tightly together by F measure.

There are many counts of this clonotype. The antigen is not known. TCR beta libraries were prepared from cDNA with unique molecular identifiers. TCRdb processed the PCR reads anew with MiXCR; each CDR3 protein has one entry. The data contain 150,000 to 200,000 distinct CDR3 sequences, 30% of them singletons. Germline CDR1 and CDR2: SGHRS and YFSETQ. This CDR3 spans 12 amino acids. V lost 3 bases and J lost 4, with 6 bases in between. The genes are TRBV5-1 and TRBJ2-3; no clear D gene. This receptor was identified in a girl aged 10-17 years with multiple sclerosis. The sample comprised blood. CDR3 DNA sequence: TGCGCCAGCAGCTATCCCTCAGATACGCAGTATTTT. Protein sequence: CASSYPSDTQYF.